The clone carrying this T cell receptor beta chain was seen only once. What it binds is unknown. The sample is drawn from a study of cytomegalovirus exposure and HLA in healthy donors. Trimming removed 4 bases from V and 7 bases from J, with 8 bases in between. CDR1 and CDR2 from the germline V gene are SGDLS and YYNGEE. The CDR3 is 12 amino acids. The study ran its PCR with 60 Vbeta and 13 Jbeta primers. Method: immunoSEQ multiplex PCR; TCRdb's copy keeps in-frame clones and lacks some. This sample yields roughly 150,000 clones, of which about 74% are seen a single time; 2% to 2.5% belongs to the top ten. Study outcomes and limitations: A few CMV-associated chains proved CMV antigen-specific in vitro. Further analysis was carried out later, and it showed several of the most significant clusters appearing linked to common viral pathogens.

Sequenced: PBMCs. The chain uses TRBV9 and TRBJ2-2; D is ambiguous. The clonotype was recovered from a man aged 25 to 40 in good health and CMV-seronegative. The CDR3 is CASSPLSGELFF. For the CDR3, the DNA is TGTGCCAGCAGCCCCCTTAGCGGGGAGCTGTTTTTT.